These T cell receptor beta chains were read from a single sample in a study of spatial heterogeneity in lung cancer. MiXCR was run by TCRdb on the 5' RACE reads, yielding one entry per CDR3 protein. The table records about 2,900 distinct CDR3 sequences, 17% of them present only once. The specimen was normal lung tissue next to the tumor, collected at surgery. The source of these receptors is a female donor with early-stage non-small cell lung cancer. Both conserved end residues are part of each CDR3. Each record gives: clone size, V gene, D gene, J gene, CDR3 length, CDR3 protein, CDR3 DNA. D genes are given only for firm matches. Clone size is stated in some rows and not others, as once, few, many or a class when expanded.

.,TRBV6-6,TRBD2,TRBJ2-1,15,CASSTGTSPYNEQFF,TGTGCCAGCAGCACGGGGACTAGCCCCTACAATGAGCAGTTCTTC
many,TRBV7-6,.,TRBJ2-1,14,CASSLAATEGEQFF,TGTGCCAGCAGCTTAGCGGCAACGGAGGGTGAGCAGTTCTTC
medium-sized,TRBV5-8,TRBD2,TRBJ2-3,17,CASSLAKDASGRHTQYF,TGTGCCAGCAGCTTGGCCAAAGATGCTAGCGGGAGGCATACGCAGTATTTT
.,TRBV11-2,.,TRBJ2-2,13,CASSSQNTGELFF,TGTGCCAGCAGCTCGCAGAACACCGGGGAGCTGTTTTTT
large,TRBV10-3,.,TRBJ2-2,14,CAISESHSPGELFF,TGTGCCATCAGTGAGTCCCACAGCCCCGGGGAGCTGTTTTTT
.,TRBV5-1,.,TRBJ2-6,15,CASRRRVAGANVLTF,TGCGCCAGCAGGAGGAGGGTCGCCGGGGCCAACGTCCTGACTTTC
medium-sized,TRBV19,.,TRBJ1-5,13,CASEIGSNQPQHF,TGTGCCAGCGAGATTGGTAGCAATCAGCCCCAGCATTTT
medium-sized,TRBV6-2/TRBV6-3,TRBD1,TRBJ2-5,15,CASSTRDRTMETQYF,TGTGCCAGCAGTACGAGGGACAGAACCATGGAGACCCAGTACTTC
few,TRBV30,TRBD1,TRBJ2-1,14,CAWRGGTGLREQFF,TGTGCCTGGAGGGGGGGGACAGGGCTAAGAGAGCAGTTCTTC
large,TRBV4-1,.,TRBJ2-5,16,CASSPSGRTYQETQYF,TGCGCCAGCAGCCCTTCAGGCCGGACGTACCAAGAGACCCAGTACTTC
many,TRBV18,.,TRBJ1-1,15,CASSPESAGTGGAFF,TGTGCCAGCTCACCAGAATCTGCGGGGACCGGGGGAGCTTTCTTT
medium-sized,TRBV11-1,.,TRBJ2-7,15,CASSGLTVNSYEQYF,TGTGCCAGCAGCGGACTGACGGTGAACTCCTACGAGCAGTACTTC
.,TRBV5-1,.,TRBJ2-3,14,CASSLGAVTDTQYF,TGCGCCAGCAGTCTCGGGGCCGTCACAGATACGCAGTATTTT
many,TRBV27,TRBD1,TRBJ1-2,14,CASSSGTGSKGYTF,TGTGCCAGCAGTTCCGGGACAGGTTCGAAAGGCTACACCTTC
.,TRBV6-1,TRBD2,TRBJ2-3,14,CASTGAGAGDTQYF,TGTGCCAGCACGGGAGCGGGAGCGGGAGATACGCAGTATTTT
once,TRBV7-9,.,TRBJ1-6,15,CASSSLQGNNSPLHF,TGTGCCAGCAGCAGCTTGCAGGGAAATAATTCACCCCTCCACTTT
medium-sized,TRBV11-2,TRBD1,TRBJ1-6,15,CASSLRQGGGSPLHF,TGTGCCAGCAGCTTAAGACAGGGCGGGGGATCACCCCTCCACTTT
few,TRBV7-2,.,TRBJ2-7,12,CASSSTWGEQYF,TGTGCCAGCAGCTCCACTTGGGGCGAGCAGTACTTC
.,TRBV4-1,.,TRBJ2-5,13,CASSQDGSPTQYF,TGCGCCAGCAGCCAAGATGGGTCCCCAACCCAGTACTTC
medium-sized,TRBV7-2,.,TRBJ2-4,14,CASSLGTHGDIQYF,TGTGCCAGCAGTCTAGGCACGCATGGGGACATTCAGTACTTC
few,TRBV4-2,.,TRBJ1-1,16,CASSQDRRGENTEAFF,TGTGCCAGCAGCCAAGATCGCCGTGGGGAGAACACTGAAGCTTTCTTT
few,TRBV2,.,TRBJ2-2,13,CASSGSGVGELFF,TGTGCCAGCAGTGGTTCAGGGGTCGGGGAGCTGTTTTTT
few,TRBV5-1,TRBD2,TRBJ2-3,16,CASSLDPGGSTDTQYF,TGCGCCAGCAGCTTGGATCCGGGAGGGAGCACAGATACGCAGTATTTT
medium-sized,TRBV5-1,.,TRBJ1-1,13,CASRTEGLTEAFF,TGCGCCAGCAGGACAGAAGGCCTCACTGAAGCTTTCTTT
medium-sized,TRBV3-1,TRBD2,TRBJ2-1,14,CASSQDGGEYEQFF,TGTGCCAGCAGCCAAGATGGGGGGGAGTATGAGCAGTTCTTC
medium-sized,TRBV5-6,.,TRBJ1-2,14,CASSYWEGNNGYTF,TGTGCCAGCAGCTATTGGGAGGGTAATAATGGCTACACCTTC
.,TRBV10-2,.,TRBJ1-5,13,CASSPDRTQPQHF,TGCGCCAGCAGCCCAGACAGGACTCAGCCCCAGCATTTT
few,TRBV29-1,.,TRBJ2-3,13,CSVNDAITDTQYF,TGCAGCGTTAACGACGCCATCACAGATACGCAGTATTTT
.,TRBV19,TRBD1,TRBJ1-1,14,CASSPDRWNTEAFF,TGTGCCAGTAGTCCGGACAGGTGGAACACTGAAGCTTTCTTT
.,TRBV29-1,TRBD1,TRBJ1-1,17,CSVSERGTGDMNTEAFF,TGCAGCGTCTCCGAAAGGGGGACAGGGGATATGAACACTGAAGCTTTCTTT
medium-sized,TRBV4-1,TRBD1,TRBJ1-6,15,CASSVAGTENSPLHF,TGCGCCAGCAGCGTAGCCGGGACAGAGAATTCACCCCTCCACTTT
.,TRBV9,TRBD2,TRBJ2-7,18,CASSPTSGRAGASYEQYF,TGTGCCAGCAGCCCGACTAGCGGGAGGGCAGGGGCATCCTACGAGCAGTACTTC
large,TRBV24-1,TRBD2,TRBJ2-7,15,CATSDPGTSGYEQYF,TGTGCCACCAGTGACCCCGGAACTAGCGGTTACGAGCAGTACTTC
.,TRBV7-9,.,TRBJ2-1,15,CASSPGRARYNEQFF,TGTGCCAGCAGCCCCGGGCGAGCCAGGTACAATGAGCAGTTCTTC
medium-sized,TRBV4-3,.,TRBJ2-2,17,CASSQGGGGTNTGELFF,TGCGCCAGCAGCCAAGGGGGCGGCGGGACGAACACCGGGGAGCTGTTTTTT
medium-sized,TRBV20-1,.,TRBJ2-7,15,CSARASPGTKYEQYF,TGCAGTGCTAGAGCCTCCCCCGGTACCAAATACGAGCAGTACTTC
.,TRBV19,TRBD2,TRBJ2-1,15,CASSILAGGNNEQFF,TGTGCCAGTAGTATCCTAGCGGGGGGGAACAATGAGCAGTTCTTC
.,TRBV18,TRBD1,TRBJ2-5,15,CASSPPTGTQETQYF,TGTGCCAGCTCACCCCCGACAGGGACCCAAGAGACCCAGTACTTC
medium-sized,TRBV27,.,TRBJ2-3,15,CASSLRGGWTDTQYF,TGTGCCAGCAGTTTAAGAGGGGGTTGGACAGATACGCAGTATTTT
medium-sized,TRBV28,.,TRBJ2-3,15,CASRDRWGSTDTQYF,TGTGCCAGCAGGGATAGGTGGGGAAGCACAGATACGCAGTATTTT
medium-sized,TRBV6-5,TRBD1,TRBJ2-5,16,CASSLQGARSQETQYF,TGTGCCAGCAGTTTACAGGGGGCCCGGTCCCAAGAGACCCAGTACTTC
.,TRBV5-6,.,TRBJ1-1,14,CASSLVTFGREAFF,TGTGCCAGCAGCTTGGTGACCTTCGGGAGGGAAGCTTTCTTT
many,TRBV20-1,.,TRBJ1-5,14,CSARVAQSNQPQHF,TGCAGTGCTAGAGTAGCACAAAGCAATCAGCCCCAGCATTTT
medium-sized,TRBV7-2,.,TRBJ2-3,15,CASSLAWGSTDTQYF,TGTGCCAGCAGCCTAGCGTGGGGGAGCACAGATACGCAGTATTTT
.,TRBV7-9,TRBD2,TRBJ2-3,15,CASSSASGNVDTQYF,TGTGCCAGCAGCTCGGCTAGCGGGAATGTAGATACGCAGTATTTT
medium-sized,TRBV7-9,.,TRBJ1-1,15,CASSHAFELNTEAFF,TGTGCCAGCAGCCATGCGTTCGAATTGAACACTGAAGCTTTCTTT
medium-sized,TRBV30,.,TRBJ2-2,15,CAWAHLGANTGELFF,TGTGCCTGGGCCCACCTGGGGGCGAACACCGGGGAGCTGTTTTTT
.,TRBV11-3,.,TRBJ2-1,14,CASSHDGDYNEQFF,TGTGCCAGCAGCCACGATGGAGACTACAATGAGCAGTTCTTC
medium-sized,TRBV20-1,.,TRBJ2-2,16,CSARGDRAHRAGELFF,TGCAGTGCTAGAGGCGACAGAGCTCACCGCGCCGGGGAGCTGTTTTTT
.,TRBV27,.,TRBJ1-6,12,CASCSYNSPLHF,TGTGCCAGCTGCTCCTATAATTCACCCCTCCACTTT